The clone carrying this T cell receptor beta chain was counted a single time. J was trimmed by 4 bases and V by 1 base; bases with no gene match: 4. CDR1 is SGHAT, CDR2 FQNNGV, per germline. The CDR3 length is 15 residues. Under the authors' procedure: Reference gene primer amplification yielded estimated nucleated cell counts. Assay: immunoSEQ multiplex PCR; the TCRdb copy retains only in-frame clones and omits some. The V and J calls and clone size were taken over from that table, and D and trimming were inferred from the DNA. Of 200,000 to 300,000 clones listed, just under 85% are singletons. The data are from a study of blood T cell repertoires in COVID-19. Across the whole study: Sites in the United States, Italy and Spain provided acute and convalescent COVID-19 samples. Sample material is recorded as cDNA or gDNA derived from T cells, B-cell-depleted T cells, or PBMCs.

Sequencing input: peripheral blood. V is TRBV11-2 and J is TRBJ2-7; 10 bases agree with TRBD1. The source is a man of 80 years or more with acute or convalescent COVID-19. The CDR3 loop is CASSLVGQGLYEQYF. CDR3 nucleotides: TGTGCCAGCAGCTTAGTGGGACAGGGGCTGTACGAGCAGTACTTC.